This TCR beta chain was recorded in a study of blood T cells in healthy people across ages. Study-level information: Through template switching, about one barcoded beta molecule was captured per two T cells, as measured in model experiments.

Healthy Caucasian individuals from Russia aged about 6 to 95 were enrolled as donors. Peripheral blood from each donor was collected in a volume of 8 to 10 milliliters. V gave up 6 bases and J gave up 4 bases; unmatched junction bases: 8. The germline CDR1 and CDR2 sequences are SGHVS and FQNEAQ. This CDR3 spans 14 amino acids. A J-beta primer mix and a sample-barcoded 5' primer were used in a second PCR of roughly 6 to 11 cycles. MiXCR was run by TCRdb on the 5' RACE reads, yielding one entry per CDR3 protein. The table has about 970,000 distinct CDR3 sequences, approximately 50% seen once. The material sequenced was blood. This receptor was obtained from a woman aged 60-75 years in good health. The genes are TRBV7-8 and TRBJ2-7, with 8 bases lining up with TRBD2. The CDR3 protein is CASRVSSGHYEQYF. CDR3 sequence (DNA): TGTGCCAGCAGGGTTTCTAGCGGGCATTACGAGCAGTACTTC.